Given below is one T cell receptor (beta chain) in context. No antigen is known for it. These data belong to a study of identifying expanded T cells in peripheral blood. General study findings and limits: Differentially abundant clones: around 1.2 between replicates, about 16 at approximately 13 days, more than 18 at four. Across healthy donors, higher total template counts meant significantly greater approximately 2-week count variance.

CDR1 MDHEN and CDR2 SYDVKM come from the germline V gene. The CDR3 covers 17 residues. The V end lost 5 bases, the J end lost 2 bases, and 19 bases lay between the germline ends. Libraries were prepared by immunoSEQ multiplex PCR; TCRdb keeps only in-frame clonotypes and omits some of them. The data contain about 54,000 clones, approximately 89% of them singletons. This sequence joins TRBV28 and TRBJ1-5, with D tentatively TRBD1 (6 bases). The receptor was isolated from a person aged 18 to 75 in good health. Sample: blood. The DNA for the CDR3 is TGTGCCAGCAGTATCTCCAAAGGGGGAATTGGCAATCAGCCCCAGCATTTT. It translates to CASSISKGGIGNQPQHF.